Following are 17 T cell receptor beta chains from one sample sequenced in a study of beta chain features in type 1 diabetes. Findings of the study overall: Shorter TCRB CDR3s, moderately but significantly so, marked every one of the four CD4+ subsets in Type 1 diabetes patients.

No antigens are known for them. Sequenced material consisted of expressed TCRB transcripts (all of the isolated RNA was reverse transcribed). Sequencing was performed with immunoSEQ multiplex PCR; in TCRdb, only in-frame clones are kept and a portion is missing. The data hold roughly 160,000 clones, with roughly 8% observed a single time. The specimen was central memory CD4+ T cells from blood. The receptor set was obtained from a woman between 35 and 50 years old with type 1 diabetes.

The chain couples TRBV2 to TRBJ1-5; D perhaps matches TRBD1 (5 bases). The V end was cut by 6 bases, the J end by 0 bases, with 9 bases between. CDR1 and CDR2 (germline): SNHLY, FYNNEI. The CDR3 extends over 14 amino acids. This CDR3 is CASSRQNSNQPQHF. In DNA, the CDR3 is TGTGCCAGCAGCCGACAGAATAGCAATCAGCCCCAGCATTTT.

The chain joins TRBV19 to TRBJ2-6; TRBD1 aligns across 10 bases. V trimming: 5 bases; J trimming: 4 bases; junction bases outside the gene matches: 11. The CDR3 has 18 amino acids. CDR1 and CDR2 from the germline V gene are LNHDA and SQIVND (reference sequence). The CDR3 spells CASSPEAGTGAGANVLTF. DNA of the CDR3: TGTGCCAGTAGTCCCGAGGCCGGGACAGGGGCGGGGGCCAACGTCCTGACTTTC.

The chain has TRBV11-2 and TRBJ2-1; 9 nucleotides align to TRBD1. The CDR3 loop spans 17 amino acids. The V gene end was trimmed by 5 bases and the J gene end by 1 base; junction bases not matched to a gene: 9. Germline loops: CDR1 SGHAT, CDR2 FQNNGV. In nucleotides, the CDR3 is TGTGCCAGCAGCCCCTTAGGACAGGGGAATTCCTACAATGAGCAGTTCTTC. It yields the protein CASSPLGQGNSYNEQFF.

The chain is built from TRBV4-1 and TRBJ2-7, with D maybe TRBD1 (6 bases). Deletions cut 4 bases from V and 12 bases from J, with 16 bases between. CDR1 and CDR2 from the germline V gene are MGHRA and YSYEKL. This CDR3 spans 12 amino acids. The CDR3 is CASSREQGDPYF. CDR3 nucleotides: TGCGCCAGCAGCCGAGAACAGGGTGACCCGTACTTC.

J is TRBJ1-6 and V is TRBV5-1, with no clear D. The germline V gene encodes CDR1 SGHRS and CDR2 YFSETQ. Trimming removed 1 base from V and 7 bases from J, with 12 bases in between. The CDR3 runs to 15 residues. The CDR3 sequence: CASSLFGSENSPLHF. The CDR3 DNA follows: TGCGCCAGCAGCTTGTTTGGGAGTGAGAATTCACCCCTCCACTTT.

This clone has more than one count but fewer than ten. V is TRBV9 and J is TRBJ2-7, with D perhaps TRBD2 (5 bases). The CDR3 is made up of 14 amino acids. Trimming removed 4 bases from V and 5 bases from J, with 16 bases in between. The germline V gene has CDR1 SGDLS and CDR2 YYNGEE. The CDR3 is CASSPQSGSHEQYF. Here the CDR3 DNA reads TGTGCCAGCAGCCCCCAGTCGGGATCCCACGAGCAGTACTTC.

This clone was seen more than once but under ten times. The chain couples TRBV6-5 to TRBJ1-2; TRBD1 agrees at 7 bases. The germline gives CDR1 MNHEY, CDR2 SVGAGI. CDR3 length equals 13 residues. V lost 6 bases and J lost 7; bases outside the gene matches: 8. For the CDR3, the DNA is TGTGCCAGCAGCCAGACAGGGAAGGGTGGCTACACCTTC. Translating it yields CASSQTGKGGYTF.

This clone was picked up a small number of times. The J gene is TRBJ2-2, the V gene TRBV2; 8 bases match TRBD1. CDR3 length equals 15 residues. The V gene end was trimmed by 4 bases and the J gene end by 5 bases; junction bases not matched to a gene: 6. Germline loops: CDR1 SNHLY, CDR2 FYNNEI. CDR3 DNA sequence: TGTGCCAGCAGTGCAGGACAGGGTGGAACCGGGGAGCTGTTTTTT. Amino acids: CASSAGQGGTGELFF.

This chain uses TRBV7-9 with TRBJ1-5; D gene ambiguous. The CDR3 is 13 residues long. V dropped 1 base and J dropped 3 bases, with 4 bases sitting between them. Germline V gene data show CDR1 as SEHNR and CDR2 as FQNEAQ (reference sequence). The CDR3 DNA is TGTGCCAGCAGCTTAGGGCTCAATCAGCCCCAGCATTTT. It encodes CASSLGLNQPQHF.

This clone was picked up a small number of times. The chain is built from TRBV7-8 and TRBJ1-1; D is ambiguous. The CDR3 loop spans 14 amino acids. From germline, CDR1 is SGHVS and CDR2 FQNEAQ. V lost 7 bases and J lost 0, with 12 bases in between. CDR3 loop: CASTRSEVNTEAFF. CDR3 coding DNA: TGTGCCAGCACCAGATCCGAGGTGAACACTGAAGCTTTCTTT.

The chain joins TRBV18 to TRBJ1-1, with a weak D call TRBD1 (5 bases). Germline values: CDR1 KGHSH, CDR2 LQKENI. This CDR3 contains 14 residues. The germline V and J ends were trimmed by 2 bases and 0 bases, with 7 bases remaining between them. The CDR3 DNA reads TGTGCCAGCTCACCAAGGGGCATGAACACTGAAGCTTTCTTT. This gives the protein CASSPRGMNTEAFF.

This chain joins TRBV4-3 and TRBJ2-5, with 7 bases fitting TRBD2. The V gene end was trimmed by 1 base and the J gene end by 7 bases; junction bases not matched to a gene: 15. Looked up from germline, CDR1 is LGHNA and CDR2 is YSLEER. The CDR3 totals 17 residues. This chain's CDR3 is CASSQGGSGAGRGTQYF. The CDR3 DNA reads TGCGCCAGCAGCCAAGGGGGGAGCGGGGCCGGGCGGGGGACCCAGTACTTC.

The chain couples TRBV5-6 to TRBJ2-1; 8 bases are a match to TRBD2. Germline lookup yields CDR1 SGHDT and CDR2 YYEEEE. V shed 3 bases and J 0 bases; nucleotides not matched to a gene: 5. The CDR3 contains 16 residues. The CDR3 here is CASSSLAGSSYNEQFF. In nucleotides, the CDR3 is TGTGCCAGCAGCTCCTTAGCGGGGAGCTCCTACAATGAGCAGTTCTTC. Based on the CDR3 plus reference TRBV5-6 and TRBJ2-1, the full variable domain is DAGVTQSPTHLIKTRGQQVTLRCSPKSGHDTVSWYQQALGQGPQFIFQYYEEEERQRGNFPDRFSGHQFPNYSSELNVNALLLGDSALYLCASSSLAGSSYNEQFFGPGTRLTVL.

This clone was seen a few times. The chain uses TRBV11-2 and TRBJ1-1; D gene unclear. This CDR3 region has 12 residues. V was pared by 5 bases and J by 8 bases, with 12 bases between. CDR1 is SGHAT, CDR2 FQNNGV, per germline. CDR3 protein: CASSADLAEAFF. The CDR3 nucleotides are TGTGCCAGCAGCGCCGATTTAGCCGAAGCTTTCTTT.

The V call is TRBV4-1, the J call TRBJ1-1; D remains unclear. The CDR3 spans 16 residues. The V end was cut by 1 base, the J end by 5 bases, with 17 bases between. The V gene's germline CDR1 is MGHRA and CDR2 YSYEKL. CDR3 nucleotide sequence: TGCGCCAGCAGCCAAGGATTACGGGGAGGGAGGACTGAAGCTTTCTTT. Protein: CASSQGLRGGRTEAFF.

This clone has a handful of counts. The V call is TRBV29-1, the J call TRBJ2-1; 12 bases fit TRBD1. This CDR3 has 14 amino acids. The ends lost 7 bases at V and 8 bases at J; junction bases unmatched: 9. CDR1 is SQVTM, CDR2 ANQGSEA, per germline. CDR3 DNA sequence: TGCAGCGCAGTATGGGACAGGGGGCAGGATGAGCAGTTCTTC. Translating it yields CSAVWDRGQDEQFF.

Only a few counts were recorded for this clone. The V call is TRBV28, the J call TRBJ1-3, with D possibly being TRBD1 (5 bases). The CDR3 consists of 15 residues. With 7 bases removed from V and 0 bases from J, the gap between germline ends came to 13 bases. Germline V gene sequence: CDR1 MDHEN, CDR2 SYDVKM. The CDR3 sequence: CASKWPDSSGNTIYF. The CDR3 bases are TGTGCCAGCAAATGGCCAGACAGCTCTGGAAACACCATATATTTT.